This is a list of T cell receptor beta chains from one sample in a study of T cells expressing NK-cell markers. Each CDR3 protein gets one entry in TCRdb, which reprocessed the 5' RACE reads and gives no DNA. This table holds 300,000 to 500,000 distinct CDR3 sequences. Sequenced: blood T cells: a sorted CD56 or NKG2C T cell subset, CD4+ or CD8+ T cells, or bulk PBMC T cells (not recorded which). These receptors originate from a woman between 50 and 59 years old in good health. The CDR3 runs from the conserved cysteine through the conserved F or W. The order of the fields is V gene, J gene, CDR3 protein.

>TRBV10-3|TRBJ2-2
CAISEYRGEENTGELFF
>TRBV4-1|TRBJ2-3
CASSLRLAGLTDTQYF
>TRBV6-6|TRBJ1-2
CASSYPTSRGLRYTF
>TRBV24-1|TRBJ2-5
CATSDTRTGRGETQYF
>TRBV20-1|TRBJ2-7
CSARYTGAGTYEQYF
>TRBV29-1|TRBJ2-5
CSVEDRQGRETQYF
>TRBV4-1|TRBJ1-3
CASSHGIQGKGGNIAIYF
>TRBV11-2|TRBJ2-3
CASSPTHRGETDTQYF
>TRBV3-1|TRBJ1-1
CASSQALTGVQSSEAFF
>TRBV5-6|TRBJ2-2
CASSLISGRARGGELFF
>TRBV12-3/TRBV12-4|TRBJ1-2
CASSGTAKVDGYTF
>TRBV20-1|TRBJ2-3
CSAQSTGASTDTQYF
>TRBV7-9|TRBJ2-6
CASSLDGRSGANVLTF
>TRBV7-2|TRBJ2-1
CASASGLAGGRGFEQFF